One and the same sample provided the 30 T cell receptor beta chains below, sequenced in a study of glioma-infiltrating T cells after dendritic cell vaccination. Produced via immunoSEQ multiplex PCR; TCRdb's table is partial and in-frame only. The sample yields about 100,000 clones, 70% to 80% seen once. Sample: blood, taken before dendritic cell vaccination. The receptors originated from a human donor with glioblastoma.

The chain is built from TRBV29-1 and TRBJ2-3; 14 bases map to TRBD2. The CDR3 runs to 15 residues. Germline V lookup: CDR1 SQVTM, CDR2 ANQGSEA. The ends lost 4 bases at V and 3 bases at J; junction bases unmatched: 3. The CDR3 bases are TGCAGCGTTGCCGGACTAGCGGGAGGTACAGATACGCAGTATTTT. It encodes CSVAGLAGGTDTQYF.

Only a few counts were recorded for this clone. V is TRBV29-1 and J is TRBJ1-2; D call uncertain. This CDR3 is built from 16 residues. Trimming removed 6 bases at V and 5 bases at J, with 25 bases between. Germline V CDR1 and CDR2: SQVTM, ANQGSEA. The CDR3 loop reads CSVYGIRSTVEYGYTF. In DNA form, the CDR3 reads TGCAGCGTCTACGGGATAAGGTCTACCGTGGAGTATGGCTACACCTTC.

The V gene is TRBV5-1, the J gene TRBJ1-4, with 7 bases matching TRBD1. V dropped 4 bases and J dropped 4; count of bases not matched to a gene: 10. The CDR3 extends over 16 amino acids. CDR1 is SGHRS and CDR2 is YFSETQ in the germline V gene. CDR3 nucleotides: TGCGCCAGCAGCCCCTCACAGGGGCGAGGTAATGAAAAACTGTTTTTT. Its protein is CASSPSQGRGNEKLFF.

The rearrangement joins TRBV5-1 to TRBJ2-2; D perhaps matches TRBD1 (5 bases). Deletions cut 3 bases from V and 1 base from J, with 10 bases between. CDR3 size: 15 residues. Germline V gives CDR1 SGHRS, CDR2 YFSETQ. This CDR3 reads CASSSRTRNTGELFF. CDR3 nucleotides: TGCGCCAGCAGCTCGCGGACAAGGAACACCGGGGAGCTGTTTTTT.

This clone was detected a few times. The chain employs TRBV28 and TRBJ2-5; D possibly corresponds to TRBD2 (6 bases). The CDR3 is 16 amino acids. In germline, CDR1 is MDHEN, CDR2 SYDVKM. Trimming pared 2 bases from V and 0 bases from J, leaving 13 bases between. The CDR3 here is CASSLISGVYQETQYF. Written as DNA, the CDR3 is TGTGCCAGCAGTTTAATTAGCGGAGTGTACCAAGAGACCCAGTACTTC. The full variable domain, with the rest looked up from reference TRBV28 and TRBJ2-5, is DVKVTQSSRYLVKRTGEKVFLECVQDMDHENMFWYRQDPGLGLRLIYFSYDVKMKEKGDIPEGYSVSREKKERFSLILESASTNQTSMYLCASSLISGVYQETQYFGPGTRLLVL.

The chain has TRBV30 and TRBJ1-2; 10 nucleotides match TRBD1. The V segment lost 3 bases and the J segment 8 bases; nucleotides outside the gene matches: 6. Germline V gives CDR1 GTSNPN, CDR2 SVGIG (reference sequence). This CDR3 spans 13 amino acids. The CDR3 region has the DNA TGTGCCTGGAGGGGGGACAGGGGAACGGGCTACACCTTC. Its protein is CAWRGDRGTGYTF.

With regard to this clone: Relative to the germline gene, one junction end is altered; a read error may explain this. This rearrangement joins TRBV7-7 to TRBJ2-1, with 11 bases aligning to TRBD2. The germline CDR1 and CDR2 sequences are SSHAT and FNYEAQ (reference sequence). The CDR3 length is 15 residues. CDR3 residues: CASSLVLAGGDEQFF. The CDR3 bases are TGTGCTAGCAGCTTAGTTCTAGCGGGAGGCGATGAGCAGTTCTTC. Combining the CDR3 with reference TRBV7-7 and TRBJ2-1 gives the whole variable domain GAGVSQSPRYKVTKRGQDVTLRCDPISSHATLYWYQQALGQGPEFLTYFNYEAQPDKSGLPSDRFSAERPEGSISTLTIQRTEQRDSAMYRCASSLVLAGGDEQFFGPGTRLTVL.

This clone is labeled as medium-sized. This chain links TRBV10-1 with TRBJ2-7; 9 positions agree with TRBD1. Germline V gene lookup returns CDR1 WNHNN and CDR2 SYGVQD (reference sequence). The J segment lost 3 bases and the V segment lost 5 bases, leaving 2 bases of the junction unmatched. The CDR3 sequence is 13 residues long. CDR3 nucleotide sequence: TGCGCCAGCAGTCGGGGACAGGGCTACGAGCAGTACTTC. Translating it yields CASSRGQGYEQYF.

The genes are TRBV10-2 and TRBJ1-1; TRBD1 is a possible D gene (6 bases). V lost 5 bases and J 12 bases, leaving 22 bases between the germline ends. This CDR3 is built from 14 residues. Germline CDR1 reads WSHSY; CDR2 reads SAAADI. For the CDR3, the DNA is TGCGCCAGCAGTTCAGCCGCAACCCTCAGGGGTACTTTCTTT. It translates to CASSSAATLRGTFF.

V is TRBV9 and J is TRBJ1-5, with TRBD1 matching 7 bases. This CDR3 has 16 residues. The germline gives CDR1 SGDLS, CDR2 YYNGEE. V shed 3 bases, J shed 7 bases, and the junction held 13 bases outside the gene matches. For the CDR3, the DNA is TGTGCCAGCAGCGCCGGAACAGGGGTTTTGGGCCAGCCCCAGCATTTT. Protein product: CASSAGTGVLGQPQHF.

The V gene is TRBV6-6, the J gene TRBJ1-1; TRBD1 might be the D (5 bases). The V gene's germline CDR1 is MNHNY and CDR2 SVGAGI (reference sequence). V gave up 6 bases and J gave up 6 bases, with 20 bases separating them. The CDR3 extends over 15 amino acids. The CDR3 DNA follows: TGTGCCAGCAGACACTCAGACAGTCCCGTATCTGAAGCTTTCTTT. This sequence encodes CASRHSDSPVSEAFF.

The J gene is TRBJ1-3, the V gene TRBV30; 7 bases are shared with TRBD1. V lost 5 bases and J lost 4; bases outside the gene matches: 5. The germline V gene has CDR1 GTSNPN and CDR2 SVGIG (reference sequence). CDR3 length: 13 residues. Written as DNA, the CDR3 is TGTGCCTGGGACAGGGTTTGGGGAAACACCATATATTTT. This translates into CAWDRVWGNTIYF. Full variable domain (rest looked up from reference TRBV30 and TRBJ1-3): SQTIHQWPATLVQPVGSPLSLECTVEGTSNPNLYWYRQAAGRGLQLLFYSVGIGQISSEVPQNLSASRPQDRQFILSSKKLLLSDSGFYLCAWDRVWGNTIYFGEGSWLTVV.

The chain links TRBV5-1 to TRBJ2-5; TRBD1 matches 7 bases. CDR1 and CDR2 (germline): SGHRS, YFSETQ. V lost 4 bases, J lost 3 bases, and 6 bases stayed unmatched. CDR3 length equals 14 residues. In nucleotides, the CDR3 is TGCGCCAGCAGCCCCCAGACAGGGAAAGAGACCCAGTACTTC. Translation: CASSPQTGKETQYF. Variable domain in full (rest from reference TRBV5-1 and TRBJ2-5): KAGVTQTPRYLIKTRGQQVTLSCSPISGHRSVSWYQQTPGQGLQFLFEYFSETQRNKGNFPGRFSGRQFSNSRSEMNVSTLELGDSALYLCASSPQTGKETQYFGPGTRLLVL.

The chain has TRBV19 and TRBJ1-1, with TRBD1 matching 7 bases. Germline V gene sequence: CDR1 LNHDA, CDR2 SQIVND (reference sequence). This CDR3 is built from 16 residues. V lost 5 bases and J lost 2; bases outside the gene matches: 11. Here the CDR3 DNA reads TGTGCCAGTAGTGCACCAACCGGGACAGATAACACTGAAGCTTTCTTT. This encodes CASSAPTGTDNTEAFF.

This clone turned up a few times. V usage is TRBV18 and J usage is TRBJ1-2; no firm D call. Between the trimmed V and J ends, which lost 5 bases and 3 bases, there was a span of 10 bases. This CDR3 has 13 amino acids. Germline loops: CDR1 KGHSH, CDR2 LQKENI. As DNA, the CDR3 is TGTGCCAGCTCAGGCCAAGAGGACTATGGCTACACCTTC. Translation gives CASSGQEDYGYTF.

This chain links TRBV4-1 with TRBJ1-5, with 9 bases fitting TRBD1. Germline values: CDR1 MGHRA, CDR2 YSYEKL. The CDR3 length is 15 residues. Unmatched junction bases numbered 2, after V lost 1 base and J lost 4 bases. The CDR3 spells CASSQGTGENQPQHF. Here the CDR3 DNA reads TGCGCCAGCAGCCAAGGGACAGGGGAAAATCAGCCCCAGCATTTT.

This clone was seen a single time. This chain connects TRBV4-1 to TRBJ2-5; TRBD2 agrees at 8 bases. The CDR3 consists of 14 residues. CDR1 is MGHRA and CDR2 is YSYEKL in the germline V gene. J lost 5 bases, V lost 2 bases, and 4 bases had no gene match. The CDR3 DNA sequence: TGCGCCAGCAGCCAACGGGAGGGCGGGGAGACCCAGTACTTC. Translated, it gives CASSQREGGETQYF.

This clone is a singleton in its sample. The junction differs from germline at one of its ends, possibly a read error. This CDR3 is CASSLGQGRYNEQFF. The CDR3 nucleotides are TGCGCCAGCAGTTTGGGACAGGGTCGGTACAATGAGCAGTTCTTC. V gene TRBV5-1 combines with J gene TRBJ2-1, with TRBD1 matching 9 bases. The CDR3 has 15 residues. In germline, CDR1 is SGHRS, CDR2 YFSETQ.

The chain joins TRBV5-1 to TRBJ1-2; D might be TRBD1 (5 bases). This CDR3 has 14 residues. Trimming stripped 4 bases from V and 1 base from J, with 11 bases between. Per the germline V gene, CDR1 is SGHRS and CDR2 is YFSETQ. Here the CDR3 reads CASSPPGLNYGYTF. As DNA, the CDR3 is TGCGCCAGCAGCCCCCCGGGACTTAACTATGGCTACACCTTC.

The chain recombines TRBV30 with TRBJ1-2, with TRBD1 matching over 10 bases. J was trimmed by 4 bases and V by 3 bases; bases with no gene match: 11. Germline values: CDR1 GTSNPN, CDR2 SVGIG (reference sequence). This CDR3 contains 16 residues. In nucleotides, the CDR3 is TGTGCCTGGAGGAGGGGGACAGGGGAAGTCGGCTATGGCTACACCTTC. It yields the protein CAWRRGTGEVGYGYTF.

The chain carries TRBV7-9 and TRBJ2-7; TRBD1 agrees at 7 bases. The CDR3 is made up of 14 amino acids. Looked up from germline, CDR1 is SEHNR and CDR2 is FQNEAQ (reference sequence). Trimming cost V 4 bases and J 3 bases; bases outside gene matches: 6. The CDR3 DNA follows: TGTGCCAGCAGCTCTAGACAGGGATACTACGAGCAGTACTTC. Its translation: CASSSRQGYYEQYF.

The rearrangement joins TRBV7-9 to TRBJ2-3, with 9 bases identical to TRBD2. The CDR3 sequence is 16 residues long. Per germline, CDR1 SEHNR and CDR2 FQNEAQ (reference sequence). Trimming took 2 bases from V and 5 from J; bases not matched to a gene: 8. In DNA, the CDR3 is TGTGCCAGCAGCTTAAGGGCGGGGGGGCACGGAGATACGCAGTATTTT. Amino acid sequence: CASSLRAGGHGDTQYF.

This clone was seen a handful of times. This rearrangement joins TRBV27 to TRBJ1-2; 12 bases align to TRBD1. V was pared by 5 bases and J by 4 bases, with 2 bases of the junction left unmatched. The germline V gene encodes CDR1 MNHEY and CDR2 SMNVEV (reference sequence). CDR3 length: 14 residues. The CDR3 region is CASSPGQGAYGYTF. The CDR3 DNA follows: TGTGCCAGCAGTCCGGGACAGGGGGCCTATGGCTACACCTTC.

The table lists this clone with a count of one. The rearrangement links TRBV2 to TRBJ2-1; 11 nucleotides align to TRBD1. Germline trimming cut 7 bases from V and 4 bases from J; bases unmatched to any gene: 9. The V gene's germline CDR1 is SNHLY and CDR2 FYNNEI. CDR3 length equals 16 residues. Here the CDR3 reads CASKPTGTGGYNEQFF. In DNA form, the CDR3 reads TGTGCCAGCAAACCCACCGGGACAGGGGGGTACAATGAGCAGTTCTTC. Variable domain in full (rest from reference TRBV2 and TRBJ2-1): EPEVTQTPSHQVTQMGQEVILRCVPISNHLYFYWYRQILGQKVEFLVSFYNNEISEKSEIFDDQFSVERPDGSNFTLKIRSTKLEDSAMYFCASKPTGTGGYNEQFFGPGTRLTVL.

The chain employs TRBV7-9 and TRBJ2-5; a weak D match, TRBD1 (6 bases). The CDR3 runs 16 residues. The V end was cut by 1 base, the J end by 13 bases, with 25 bases between. Per the germline V gene, CDR1 is SEHNR and CDR2 is FQNEAQ (reference sequence). CDR3 residues: CASSLVGTSLPRVSYF. CDR3 DNA sequence: TGTGCCAGCAGCTTAGTCGGGACATCACTGCCCAGGGTCTCGTACTTC. Full variable domain (outside the CDR3, taken from reference TRBV7-9 and TRBJ2-5): DTGVSQNPRHKITKRGQNVTFRCDPISEHNRLYWYRQTLGQGPEFLTYFQNEAQLEKSRLLSDRFSAERPKGSFSTLEIQRTEQGDSAMYLCASSLVGTSLPRVSYFGPGTRLLVL.

This clone has just a few counts. The V gene is TRBV23-1, the J gene TRBJ1-2; D uncertain. TRBV23-1 is flagged as an ORF with uncertain function. V was clipped by 5 bases and J by 7 bases, with 11 bases between them. This CDR3 has 12 residues. The CDR3 nucleotides are TGCGCCAGCAGTTACGCGCCAAGTGGCTACACCTTC. This codes for CASSYAPSGYTF.

This sequence joins TRBV5-1 and TRBJ1-4; 9 nucleotides match TRBD1. Losses at the gene ends were 2 bases for V and 3 bases for J; bases not matched to a gene: 5. From germline, CDR1 is SGHRS and CDR2 YFSETQ. The CDR3 totals 16 residues. The CDR3 reads CASSLQGAVANEKLFF. The DNA of the CDR3 is TGCGCCAGCAGCTTACAGGGGGCCGTGGCTAATGAAAAACTGTTTTTT.

In this sample, this clone turned up a few times. The V gene is TRBV29-1, the J gene TRBJ2-1; TRBD2 agrees at 16 bases. Germline-derived CDR1 and CDR2 are SQVTM and ANQGSEA. The J segment lost 7 bases and the V segment lost 5 bases, leaving 11 bases of the junction unmatched. This CDR3 is built from 17 residues. The CDR3, as DNA: TGCAGCGTTCGTCCGGGACTAGCGGGAGGGCGGGGGAATGAGCAGTTCTTC. Its translation is CSVRPGLAGGRGNEQFF.

This chain connects TRBV2 to TRBJ2-5, with TRBD2 identical over 14 bases. This CDR3 has 16 residues. J was trimmed by 5 bases and V by 8 bases; bases with no gene match: 10. Germline CDR1 and CDR2: SNHLY and FYNNEI. CDR3 in DNA: TGTGCCAGCGGTGTGACTAGCGGGGGGGCGGGGGAGACCCAGTACTTC. The encoded protein is CASGVTSGGAGETQYF.

V usage is TRBV6-1 and J usage is TRBJ2-5, with D maybe TRBD1 (5 bases). V lost 3 bases and J 4 bases, leaving 18 bases between the germline ends. Germline values: CDR1 MNHNS, CDR2 SASEGT. CDR3 length: 16 residues. The CDR3 is CASSDPDIGWGETQYF. The CDR3 region has the DNA TGTGCCAGCAGTGACCCGGACATAGGGTGGGGAGAGACCCAGTACTTC.